This TCR beta chain appears in the sequencing data of a study of cytomegalovirus exposure and HLA in healthy donors. General study results and limits: It was in a later analysis that TCR association rates were seen to vary by HLA locus, highest for DRB1 and lowest for HLA-C. A missense variant in DCLRE1C was later tied to TCR beta V- and J-gene trimming.

The CDR3 sequence is 13 residues long. CDR1 is MNHEY, CDR2 SMNVEV, per germline (reference sequence). V was clipped by 2 bases and J by 7 bases; unmatched bases: 1. Amplification used 60 Vbeta primers and 13 Jbeta primers. Sequenced by immunoSEQ multiplex PCR; TCRdb stores in-frame clones only, minus some. Of some 150,000 clones listed, under 80% are singletons. For this clone: The antigen remains undetermined.

Material for sequencing was PBMCs. V is TRBV27 and J is TRBJ1-5; 8 nucleotides match TRBD1. The clonotype comes from a female donor in good health and CMV-seronegative. This chain's CDR3 is CASSLTGGQPQHF. The CDR3 DNA is TGTGCCAGCAGTTTAACAGGGGGGCAGCCCCAGCATTTT.